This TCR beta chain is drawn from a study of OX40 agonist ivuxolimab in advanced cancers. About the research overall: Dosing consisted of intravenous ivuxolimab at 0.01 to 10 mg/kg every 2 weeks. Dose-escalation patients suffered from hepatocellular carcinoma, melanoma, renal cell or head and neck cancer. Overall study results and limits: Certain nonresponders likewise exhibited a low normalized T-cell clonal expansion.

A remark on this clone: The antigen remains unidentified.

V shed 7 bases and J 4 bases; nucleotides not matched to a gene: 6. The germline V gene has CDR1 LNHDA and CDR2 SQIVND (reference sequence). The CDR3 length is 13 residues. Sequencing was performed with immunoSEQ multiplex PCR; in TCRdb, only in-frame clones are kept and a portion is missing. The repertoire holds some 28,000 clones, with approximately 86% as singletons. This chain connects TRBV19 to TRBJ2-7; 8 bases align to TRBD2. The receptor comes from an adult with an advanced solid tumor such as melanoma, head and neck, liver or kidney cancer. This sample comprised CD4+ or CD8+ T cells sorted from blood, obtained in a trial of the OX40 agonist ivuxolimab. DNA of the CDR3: TGTGCCAGTACCCCCGGGAGGGGTTACGAGCAGTACTTC. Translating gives CASTPGRGYEQYF.